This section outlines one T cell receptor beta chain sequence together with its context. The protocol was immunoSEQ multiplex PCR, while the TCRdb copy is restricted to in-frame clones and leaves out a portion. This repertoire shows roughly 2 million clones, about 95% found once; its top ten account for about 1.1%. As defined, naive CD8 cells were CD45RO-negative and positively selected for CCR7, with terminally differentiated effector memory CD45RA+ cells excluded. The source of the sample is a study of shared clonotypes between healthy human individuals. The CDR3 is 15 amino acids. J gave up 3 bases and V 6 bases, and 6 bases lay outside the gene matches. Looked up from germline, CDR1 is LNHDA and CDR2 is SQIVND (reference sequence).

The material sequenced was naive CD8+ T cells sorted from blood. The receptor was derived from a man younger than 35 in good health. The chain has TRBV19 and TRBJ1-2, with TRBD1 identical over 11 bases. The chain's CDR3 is CASSSRTGGDYGYTF. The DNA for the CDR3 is TGTGCCAGTAGCTCCCGGACAGGGGGCGACTATGGCTACACCTTC.